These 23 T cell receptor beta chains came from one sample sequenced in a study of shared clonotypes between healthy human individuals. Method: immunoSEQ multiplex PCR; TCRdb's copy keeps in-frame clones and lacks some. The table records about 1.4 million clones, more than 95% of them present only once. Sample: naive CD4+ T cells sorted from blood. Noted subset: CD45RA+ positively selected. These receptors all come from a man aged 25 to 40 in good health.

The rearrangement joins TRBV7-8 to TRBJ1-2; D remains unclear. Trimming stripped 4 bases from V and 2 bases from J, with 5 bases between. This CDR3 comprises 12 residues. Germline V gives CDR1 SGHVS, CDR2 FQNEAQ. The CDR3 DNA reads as TGTGCCAGCAGCTACAACAACTATGGCTACACCTTC. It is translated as CASSYNNYGYTF.

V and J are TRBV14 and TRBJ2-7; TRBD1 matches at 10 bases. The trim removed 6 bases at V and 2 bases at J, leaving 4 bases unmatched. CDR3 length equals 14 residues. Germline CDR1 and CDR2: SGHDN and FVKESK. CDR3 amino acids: CASRGTGVPYEQYF. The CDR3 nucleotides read TGTGCCAGCAGGGGGACAGGGGTCCCCTACGAGCAGTACTTC. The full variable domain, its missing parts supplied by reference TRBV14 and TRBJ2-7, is EAGVTQFPSHSVIEKGQTVTLRCDPISGHDNLYWYRRVMGKEIKFLLHFVKESKQDESGMPNNRFLAERTGGTYSTLKVQPAELEDSGVYFCASRGTGVPYEQYFGPGTRLTVT.

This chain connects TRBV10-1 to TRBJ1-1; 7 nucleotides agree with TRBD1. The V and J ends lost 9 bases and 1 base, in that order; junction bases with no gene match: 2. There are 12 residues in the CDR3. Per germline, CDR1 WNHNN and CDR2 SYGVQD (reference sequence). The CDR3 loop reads CARGQKNTEAFF. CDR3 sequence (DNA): TGCGCCAGGGGACAGAAGAACACTGAAGCTTTCTTT.

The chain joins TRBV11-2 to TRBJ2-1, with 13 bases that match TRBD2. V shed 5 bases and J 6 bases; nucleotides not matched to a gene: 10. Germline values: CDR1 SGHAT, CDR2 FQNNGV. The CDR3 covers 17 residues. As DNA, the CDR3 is TGTGCCAGCAGCCGGGGGACTAGCGGGACCCCACTCAATGAGCAGTTCTTC. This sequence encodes CASSRGTSGTPLNEQFF.

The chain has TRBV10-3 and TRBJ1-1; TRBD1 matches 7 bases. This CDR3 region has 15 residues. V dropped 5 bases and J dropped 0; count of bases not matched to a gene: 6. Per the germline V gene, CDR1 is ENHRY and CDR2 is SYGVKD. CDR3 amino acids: CAISQGQLMNTEAFF. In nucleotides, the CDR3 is TGTGCCATCAGTCAGGGACAGCTTATGAACACTGAAGCTTTCTTT.

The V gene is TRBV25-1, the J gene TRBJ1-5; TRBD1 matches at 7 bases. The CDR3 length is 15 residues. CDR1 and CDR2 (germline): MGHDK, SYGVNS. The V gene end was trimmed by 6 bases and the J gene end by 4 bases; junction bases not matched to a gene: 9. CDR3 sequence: CASSGTAFGNQPQHF. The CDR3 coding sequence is TGTGCCAGCAGCGGGACAGCGTTCGGTAATCAGCCCCAGCATTTT.

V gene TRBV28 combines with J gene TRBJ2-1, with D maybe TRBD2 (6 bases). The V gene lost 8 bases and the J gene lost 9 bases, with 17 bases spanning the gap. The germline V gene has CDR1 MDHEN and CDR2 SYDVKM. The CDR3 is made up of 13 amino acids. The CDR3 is CASGNWRAREQFF. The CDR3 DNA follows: TGTGCCAGCGGAAACTGGAGGGCCCGTGAGCAGTTCTTC.

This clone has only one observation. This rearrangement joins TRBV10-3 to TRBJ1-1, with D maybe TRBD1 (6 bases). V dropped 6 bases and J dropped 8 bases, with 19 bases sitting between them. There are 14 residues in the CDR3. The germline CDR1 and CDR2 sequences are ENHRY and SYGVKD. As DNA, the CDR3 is TGTGCCATCAGCCAGGACAGCCTGGGTCAGGAAGCTTTCTTT. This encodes CAISQDSLGQEAFF.

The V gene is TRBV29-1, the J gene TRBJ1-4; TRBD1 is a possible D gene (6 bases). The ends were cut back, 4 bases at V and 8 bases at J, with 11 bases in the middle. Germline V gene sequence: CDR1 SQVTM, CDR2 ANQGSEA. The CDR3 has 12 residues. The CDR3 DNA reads TGCAGCGTTGTTGAGACAGGAGAAAAACTGTTTTTT. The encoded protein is CSVVETGEKLFF. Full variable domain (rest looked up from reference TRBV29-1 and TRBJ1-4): SAVISQKPSRDICQRGTSLTIQCQVDSQVTMMFWYRQQPGQSLTLIATANQGSEATYESGFVIDKFPISRPNLTFSTLTVSNMSPEDSSIYLCSVVETGEKLFFGSGTQLSVL.

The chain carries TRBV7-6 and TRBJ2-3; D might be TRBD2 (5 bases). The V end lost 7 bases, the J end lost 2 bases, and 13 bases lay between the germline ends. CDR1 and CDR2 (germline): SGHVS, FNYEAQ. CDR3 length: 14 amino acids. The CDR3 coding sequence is TGTGCCAGCACCGGAGGTGCGGTCACAGATACGCAGTATTTT. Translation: CASTGGAVTDTQYF.

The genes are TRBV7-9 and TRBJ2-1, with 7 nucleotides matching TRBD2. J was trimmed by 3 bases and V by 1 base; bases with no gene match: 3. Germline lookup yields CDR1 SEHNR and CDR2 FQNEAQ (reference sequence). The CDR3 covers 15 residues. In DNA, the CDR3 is TGTGCCAGCAGCTTAGTGGGGACTAACTACAATGAGCAGTTCTTC. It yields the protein CASSLVGTNYNEQFF.

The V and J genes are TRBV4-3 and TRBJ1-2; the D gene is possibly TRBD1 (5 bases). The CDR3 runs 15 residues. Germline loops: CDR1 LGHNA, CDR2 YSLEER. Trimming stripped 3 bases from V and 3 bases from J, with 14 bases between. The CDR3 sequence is CASSHTVGGDYGYTF. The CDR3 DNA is TGCGCCAGCAGCCATACTGTCGGGGGAGACTATGGCTACACCTTC.

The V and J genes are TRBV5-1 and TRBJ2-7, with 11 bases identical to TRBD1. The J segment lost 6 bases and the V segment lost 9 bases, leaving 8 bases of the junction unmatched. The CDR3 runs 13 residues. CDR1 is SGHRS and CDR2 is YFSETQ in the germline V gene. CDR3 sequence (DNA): TGCGCCAACAGTTGGGACAGGGGGAGCGAGCAGTACTTC. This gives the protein CANSWDRGSEQYF.

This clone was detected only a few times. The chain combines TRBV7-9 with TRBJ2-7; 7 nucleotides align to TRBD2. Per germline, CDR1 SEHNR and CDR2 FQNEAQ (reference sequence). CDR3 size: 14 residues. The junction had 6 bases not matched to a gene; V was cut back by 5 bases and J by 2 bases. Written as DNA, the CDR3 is TGTGCCAGCAGCCGAGGGAGGGTTACCTACGAGCAGTACTTC. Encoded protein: CASSRGRVTYEQYF.

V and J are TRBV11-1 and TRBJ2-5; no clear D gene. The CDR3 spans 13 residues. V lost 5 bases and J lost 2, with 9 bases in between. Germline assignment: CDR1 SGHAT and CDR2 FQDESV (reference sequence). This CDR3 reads CASSQRRQETQYF. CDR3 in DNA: TGTGCCAGCAGCCAGAGAAGGCAAGAGACCCAGTACTTC.

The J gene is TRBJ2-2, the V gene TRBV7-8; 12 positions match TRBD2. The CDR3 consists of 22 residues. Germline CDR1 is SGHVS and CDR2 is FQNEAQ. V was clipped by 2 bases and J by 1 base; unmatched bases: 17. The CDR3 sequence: CASSLRTGLAGGRRENTGELFF. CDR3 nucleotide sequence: TGTGCCAGCAGCTTACGAACGGGACTAGCGGGCGGCCGACGAGAGAACACCGGGGAGCTGTTTTTT.

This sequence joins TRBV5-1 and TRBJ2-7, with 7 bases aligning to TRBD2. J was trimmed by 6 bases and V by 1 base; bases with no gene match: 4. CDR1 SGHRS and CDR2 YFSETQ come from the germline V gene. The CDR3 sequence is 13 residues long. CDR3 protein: CASSLPREGEQYF. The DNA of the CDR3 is TGCGCCAGCAGCTTGCCCAGGGAGGGCGAGCAGTACTTC.

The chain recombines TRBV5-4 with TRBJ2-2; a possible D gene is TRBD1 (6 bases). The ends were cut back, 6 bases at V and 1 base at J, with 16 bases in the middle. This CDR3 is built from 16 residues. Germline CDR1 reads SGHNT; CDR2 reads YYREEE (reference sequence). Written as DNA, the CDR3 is TGTGCCAGCACCAGGGGCCAGGTTCTGAACACCGGGGAGCTGTTTTTT. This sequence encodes CASTRGQVLNTGELFF.

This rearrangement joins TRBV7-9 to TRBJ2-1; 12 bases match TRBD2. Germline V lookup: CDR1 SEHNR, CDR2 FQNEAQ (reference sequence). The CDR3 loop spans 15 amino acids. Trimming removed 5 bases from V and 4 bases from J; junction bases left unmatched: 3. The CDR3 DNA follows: TGTGCCAGCAGCACGGGACTAGCGGGTTACAATGAGCAGTTCTTC. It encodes CASSTGLAGYNEQFF. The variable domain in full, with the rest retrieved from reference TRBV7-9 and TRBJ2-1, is DTGVSQNPRHKITKRGQNVTFRCDPISEHNRLYWYRQTLGQGPEFLTYFQNEAQLEKSRLLSDRFSAERPKGSFSTLEIQRTEQGDSAMYLCASSTGLAGYNEQFFGPGTRLTVL.

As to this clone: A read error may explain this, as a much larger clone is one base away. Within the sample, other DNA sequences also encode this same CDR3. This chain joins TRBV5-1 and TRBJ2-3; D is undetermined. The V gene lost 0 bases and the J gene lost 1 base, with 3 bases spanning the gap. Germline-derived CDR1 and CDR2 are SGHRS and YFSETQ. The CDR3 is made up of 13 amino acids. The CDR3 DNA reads TGCGCCAGCAGCTTGGCGGGCACAGATACGCAGTATTTT. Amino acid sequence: CASSLAGTDTQYF.

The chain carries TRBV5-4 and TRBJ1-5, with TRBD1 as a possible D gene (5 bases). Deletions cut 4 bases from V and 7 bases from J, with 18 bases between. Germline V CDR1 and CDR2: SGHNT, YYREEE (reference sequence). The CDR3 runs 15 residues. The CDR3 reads CASSLDPGTTQPQHF. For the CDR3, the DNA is TGTGCCAGCAGCCTCGATCCGGGGACCACCCAGCCCCAGCATTTT.

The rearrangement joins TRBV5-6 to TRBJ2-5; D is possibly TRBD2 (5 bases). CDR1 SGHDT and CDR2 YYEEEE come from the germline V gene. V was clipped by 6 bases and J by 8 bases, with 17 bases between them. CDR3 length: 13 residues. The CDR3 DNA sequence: TGTGCCAGCACCGCTTTGGTCGGAGGAACCCAGTACTTC. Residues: CASTALVGGTQYF.

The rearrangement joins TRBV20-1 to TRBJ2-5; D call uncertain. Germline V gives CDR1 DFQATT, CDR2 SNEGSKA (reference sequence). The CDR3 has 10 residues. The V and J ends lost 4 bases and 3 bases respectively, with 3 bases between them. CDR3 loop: CSATEETQYF. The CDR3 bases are TGCAGTGCTACCGAAGAGACCCAGTACTTC.